This is a list of T cell receptor beta chains from one sample in a study of cytomegalovirus exposure and HLA in healthy donors. Data came from immunoSEQ multiplex PCR; TCRdb stores just in-frame clones and leaves some out. Here the sample spans approximately 190,000 clones, over 75% being singletons. The sample comprised PBMCs. All receptors derive from a man between 35 and 55 years old in good health and CMV-seropositive. Each CDR3 is given with its conserved first and last residue. The D gene is left open where the match is weak. Only some rows state a clone size, as once, few, many or a class for expanded clones.

J	V	D	size	CDR3	DNA
TRBJ1-1	TRBV9	-	few	CASSSVPGLQTEAFF	TGTGCCAGCAGCTCGGTCCCGGGGTTACAGACTGAAGCTTTCTTT
TRBJ2-5	TRBV4-3	-	-	CASSQVQGETQYF	TGCGCCAGCAGCCAAGTCCAGGGGGAGACCCAGTACTTC
TRBJ1-5	TRBV15	-	-	CATSRVSRVSQPQHF	TGTGCCACCAGCAGAGTATCACGGGTCAGTCAGCCCCAGCATTTT
TRBJ2-2	TRBV9	-	-	CASSAYQAGELFF	TGTGCCAGCAGCGCATACCAGGCCGGGGAGCTGTTTTTT
TRBJ2-5	TRBV9	-	-	CASSTRQERETQYF	TGTGCCAGCAGCACTCGACAGGAGCGAGAGACCCAGTACTTC
TRBJ2-2	TRBV21-1	-	-	CASSTTERSTGELFF	TGTGCCAGTAGCACCACGGAGAGGAGCACCGGGGAGCTGTTTTTT
TRBJ2-5	TRBV2	-	-	CASSEVSQGGETQYF	TGTGCCAGCAGTGAAGTTAGTCAGGGCGGTGAGACCCAGTACTTC
TRBJ2-2	TRBV28	-	-	CASSLSGQTLRAGELFF	TGTGCCAGCAGTTTATCAGGACAGACCCTGCGAGCCGGGGAGCTGTTTTTT
TRBJ1-6	TRBV27	TRBD1	once	CASSLNGNRGGNSPLHF	TGTGCCAGCAGTTTGAATGGCAACAGGGGGGGGAATTCACCCCTCCACTTT
TRBJ2-2	TRBV19	TRBD1	-	CASSVRYRGLTGELFF	TGTGCCAGTAGTGTTCGTTACAGGGGGCTGACCGGGGAGCTGTTTTTT
TRBJ2-5	TRBV28	TRBD2	-	CASSLTSGGLSLETQYF	TGTGCCAGCAGTTTAACTAGCGGGGGTCTAAGTTTAGAGACCCAGTACTTC